This TCR beta chain was documented in a study of regulatory T cells in long-lasting Graves disease. Study details: Antithyroid drug intake by newly diagnosed Graves' patients had lasted under 3 months.

The junction had 13 bases not matched to a gene; V was cut back by 5 bases and J by 4 bases. The CDR3 is 15 amino acids. The germline CDR1 and CDR2 sequences are SQVTM and ANQGSEA. The sample's time point: newly diagnosed GD, antithyroid drugs for less than 3 months. Isolated PBMC RNA provided the starting material for the TCR library. Guidelines of the American Thyroid Association were used to diagnose Graves' disease. In this sample, this clonotype turned up many times. Researchers made TCR beta libraries by using iRepertoire HTBI primers and running Arm-PCR on CDR3 regions. TCRdb ran MiXCR on the multiplex PCR reads and lists one entry per CDR3 protein. The sample holds just over 600,000 distinct CDR3 sequences; 16% are singletons and the top ten take around a sixth. The sample was also linked to a second study, of T cells in Graves' hyperthyroidism and ophthalmopathy.

The material was peripheral blood mononuclear cells (PBMCs), obtained at new diagnosis, from a patient treated with antithyroid drugs. The rearrangement joins TRBV29-1 to TRBJ1-1; 7 bases are a match to TRBD1. The receptor was derived from a woman aged 30 to 39 with Graves disease. The CDR3 loop is CSVPPTGNVGTEAFF. The CDR3 nucleotides are TGCAGCGTTCCCCCGACAGGGAATGTGGGCACTGAAGCTTTCTTT.